Below are 29 T cell receptor beta chains sequenced from a single sample in a study of blood T cells in healthy people across ages. A second about 7 to 11 cycle PCR used barcoded and J-beta primers. TCRdb analysed the 5' RACE reads with MiXCR anew, one entry per CDR3 protein. The sample contains 1.5 million to 2 million distinct CDR3 sequences, approximately 28% of which appear only once. Specimen: blood. The receptors shown here come from a woman aged 30 to 39 in good health.

This clonotype has just one count. This chain links TRBV12-3 or TRBV12-4 with TRBJ1-5; D unclear. This CDR3 spans 15 amino acids. V was shortened by 6 bases and J by 4 bases, with 16 bases between the two germline ends. The CDR3 reads CASSNHGRRNQPQHF. CDR3 sequence (DNA): TGTGCCAGCAGCAATCACGGGAGACGAAATCAGCCCCAGCATTTT.

The chain has TRBV29-1 and TRBJ2-3; maybe TRBD2 (5 bases). V lost 8 bases and J lost 0, with 9 bases in between. The CDR3 is made up of 12 amino acids. Looked up from germline, CDR1 is SQVTM and CDR2 is ANQGSEA. Here the CDR3 DNA reads TGCAGCCGTACGGGAAGCACAGATACGCAGTATTTT. Encoded protein: CSRTGSTDTQYF.

The chain links TRBV6-6 to TRBJ1-1; D is possibly TRBD1 (6 bases). The germline V gene has CDR1 MNHNY and CDR2 SVGAGI (reference sequence). This CDR3 is built from 16 residues. Trimming pared 5 bases from V and 4 bases from J, leaving 20 bases between. DNA of the CDR3: TGTGCCAGCAGTGACCCCCAGGGGACCCTTGGCACTGAAGCTTTCTTT. Protein sequence: CASSDPQGTLGTEAFF.

Only one count was recorded for this clonotype. The chain is built from TRBV29-1 and TRBJ2-1; D might be TRBD1 or TRBD2, each matching 5 bases. The CDR3 has 16 residues. CDR1 SQVTM and CDR2 ANQGSEA come from the germline V gene. The ends were cut back, 8 bases at V and 10 bases at J, with 30 bases in the middle. The CDR3 loop reads CSTIATKGPNSYEQFF. The CDR3 DNA reads as TGCAGCACCATTGCGACTAAGGGACCTAATAGCTACGAGCAGTTCTTC.

Concerning this clonotype: A much larger clone differs from this one at a single base, so this may be a read error. This chain connects TRBV29-1 to TRBJ1-2, with a tentative D call TRBD1 (5 bases). This CDR3 has 14 residues. The germline V gene has CDR1 SQVTM and CDR2 ANQGSEA. Trimming left V 7 bases short and J 3 bases short, with 18 bases between. The CDR3 region has the DNA TGCAGCGCTGCCCGCCGGGGCCTGGACTATGGCTACACCTTC. As protein: CSAARRGLDYGYTF.

This clonotype appeared a few times. The CDR3 DNA reads as TGCGCCAGCAGCCTCTATCCTTCCGGGACGGAACCCTACGAGCAGTACTTC. Translating it yields CASSLYPSGTEPYEQYF. This chain joins TRBV4-1 and TRBJ2-5; D assignment may be TRBD1 or TRBD2 (5 bases each). TRBJ2-7 matches the DNA end more closely, so the J call is doubtful. The CDR3 runs to 17 residues. Germline V gene data show CDR1 as MGHRA and CDR2 as YSYEKL.

On this clonotype itself: A much larger clonotype is one base distant, so this may be a read error. The genes are TRBV2 and TRBJ2-5, with 7 positions matching TRBD2. The CDR3 contains 15 residues. V was pared by 1 base and J by 3 bases, with 5 bases of the junction left unmatched. Germline lookup yields CDR1 SNHLY and CDR2 FYNNEI. CDR3 DNA: TGTGCCAGCAGTGAAGAGAGCGGGGAGGAAGAGACCCAGTACTTC. Residues: CASSEESGEEETQYF.

This clonotype was seen more than once but under ten times. This sequence joins TRBV20-1 and TRBJ2-5; D gene uncertain. With 5 bases removed from V and 7 bases from J, the gap between germline ends came to 11 bases. The CDR3 sequence is 11 residues long. CDR1 and CDR2 (germline): DFQATT, SNEGSKA (reference sequence). CDR3 coding DNA: TGCAGTGCTCAGGCAGATCGGACCCAGTACTTC. Amino acid sequence: CSAQADRTQYF.

This clonotype has at least ten counts. For the CDR3, the DNA is TGCAGCGTTGTCATGGCGTCCTACGAGCAGTACTTC. Protein product: CSVVMASYEQYF. V gene TRBV29-1 combines with J gene TRBJ2-7; no firm D call. The V and J ends lost 4 bases and 1 base respectively, with 8 bases between them. This CDR3 comprises 12 residues. The V gene's germline CDR1 is SQVTM and CDR2 ANQGSEA.

This clonotype showed up many times. The chain employs TRBV20-1 and TRBJ2-1; D gene uncertain. The CDR3 extends over 12 amino acids. Germline lookup yields CDR1 DFQATT and CDR2 SNEGSKA (reference sequence). The V end was cut by 5 bases, the J end by 5 bases, with 10 bases between. This chain's CDR3 is CSAPYRHNEQFF. The CDR3 DNA follows: TGCAGTGCTCCCTATCGCCACAATGAGCAGTTCTTC.

The rearrangement joins TRBV9 to TRBJ2-5; 7 positions agree with TRBD2. TRBJ2-7 matches the DNA end more closely, so the J call is doubtful. This CDR3 is 13 amino acids long. Germline loops: CDR1 SGDLS, CDR2 YYNGEE. The CDR3 reads CASSLREGSEQYF. CDR3 DNA sequence: TGTGCCAGCAGCCTTAGGGAGGGGAGCGAGCAGTACTTC.

This clonotype was counted a single time. The chain combines TRBV13 with TRBJ2-3, with D possibly being TRBD2 (6 bases). Deletions cut 3 bases from V and 4 bases from J, with 17 bases between. The CDR3 covers 16 residues. Germline assignment: CDR1 PRHDT and CDR2 FYEKMQ (reference sequence). DNA for the CDR3: TGTGCCAGCAGCTTGGGGAGCGGGTTGAGGGCAGATACGCAGTATTTT. Translation gives CASSLGSGLRADTQYF.

As to this clonotype: This may be a read error: a much more frequent sequence differs by one nucleotide. CDR3 DNA: TGCGCCAGCAGCCAAGGGAGGCGAGAGACCCAGAACTTC. Its protein product is CASSQGRRETQNF. V and J are TRBV4-1 and TRBJ2-5, with D possibly TRBD2 on 5 matching bases. Germline CDR1 is MGHRA and CDR2 is YSYEKL. This CDR3 region has 13 residues.

This clonotype was counted ten times or more. V gene TRBV7-2 combines with J gene TRBJ2-4; weak D call: TRBD2 (6 bases). The V and J ends lost 3 bases and 9 bases respectively, with 18 bases between them. The germline CDR1 and CDR2 sequences are SGHTA and FQGNSA. The CDR3 totals 15 residues. CDR3 loop: CASSFPAGEAGIQYF. DNA for the CDR3: TGTGCCAGCAGCTTCCCCGCCGGGGAGGCGGGCATTCAGTACTTC.

A note on this clonotype: The junction departs from germline at one end; a sequencing error may be responsible. The CDR3 loop is CAGSVEAGGEYGYTF. CDR3 bases: TGTGCCGGCAGCGTAGAAGCAGGGGGCGAATATGGCTACACCTTC. The chain is built from TRBV9 and TRBJ1-2; 8 bases are shared with TRBD1. This CDR3 region has 15 residues. CDR1 and CDR2 (germline): SGDLS, YYNGEE.

This clonotype has only a few counts. Its ends do not fully match the called genes, so a read error is possible. This rearrangement joins TRBV6-1 to TRBJ2-1; 10 bases map to TRBD1. The CDR3 length is 14 residues. Germline loops: CDR1 MNHNS, CDR2 SASEGT. For the CDR3, the DNA is TGTACCAGCAGGGACAGGGGAATGTACAATGAGCAGTTCTTC. It codes for CTSRDRGMYNEQFF.

Regarding this clonotype: One base away lies a much larger clone, so this may be a sequencing read error. This sequence joins TRBV11-2 and TRBJ1-6; TRBD1 is a possible D gene (5 bases). CDR3 size: 15 residues. The germline V and J ends were trimmed by 5 bases and 8 bases, with 16 bases remaining between them. Germline V gives CDR1 SGHAT, CDR2 FQNNGV. The CDR3 coding sequence is TGTGCCAGCAGCACCGGTCGGGACCTCGATTCACCCCTCCACTTT. Residues: CASSTGRDLDSPLHF.

The chain combines TRBV29-1 with TRBJ2-5; 10 bases map to TRBD1. This CDR3 is 15 amino acids long. J lost 5 bases, V lost 7 bases, and 13 bases had no gene match. In germline, CDR1 is SQVTM, CDR2 ANQGSEA. CDR3 in amino acids: CSASPRTGGTETQYF. CDR3 DNA sequence: TGCAGCGCTTCCCCCCGGACAGGGGGAACGGAGACCCAGTACTTC.

This clonotype was observed a handful of times. This chain uses TRBV4-1 with TRBJ1-6; tentatively, D is TRBD1 (6 bases). There are 15 residues in the CDR3. Germline V gene sequence: CDR1 MGHRA, CDR2 YSYEKL. Trimming took 2 bases from V and 9 from J, leaving 14 bases between them. CDR3 amino acids: CASSQLQGVGSPLHF. CDR3 sequence (DNA): TGCGCCAGCAGCCAACTACAGGGTGTCGGTTCACCCCTCCACTTT.

This clonotype appeared a few times. A read error may produce the germline difference seen at one junction end. The rearrangement joins TRBV7-2 to TRBJ2-5, with D unresolved. Germline assignment: CDR1 SGHTA and CDR2 FQGNSA. The CDR3 is made up of 14 amino acids. The CDR3 DNA reads TGTGCCGGCAGCTTAGTTGGGCTTCAAGAGACCCAGTACTTC. Protein product: CAGSLVGLQETQYF. Complete variable domain (other parts from reference TRBV7-2 and TRBJ2-5): GAGVSQSPSNKVTEKGKDVELRCDPISGHTALYWYRQSLGQGLEFLIYFQGNSAPDKSGLPSDRFSAERTGGSVSTLTIQRTQQEDSAVYLCAGSLVGLQETQYFGPGTRLLVL.

A note on this clonotype: One end of the junction fails to match germline, which may point to a read error. This sequence joins TRBV28 and TRBJ2-7; no reliable D call. The CDR3 totals 13 residues. Germline values: CDR1 MDHEN, CDR2 SYDVKM. The CDR3 here is CTSSFVSSYEQYF. The CDR3 bases are TGTACCAGCAGTTTTGTTTCCTCCTACGAGCAGTACTTC.

This clonotype was recorded many times. CDR3 in DNA: TGCGCCAGCAGCTCACCTGCTGCCTACGAGCAGTACTTC. Its translation is CASSSPAAYEQYF. The rearrangement links TRBV5-1 to TRBJ2-7, with D uncertain. Germline V gives CDR1 SGHRS, CDR2 YFSETQ. This CDR3 region has 13 residues. Trimming shortened V by 3 bases and J by 2 bases, and 9 bases separated the two germline ends. Based on the CDR3 plus reference TRBV5-1 and TRBJ2-7, the full variable domain is KAGVTQTPRYLIKTRGQQVTLSCSPISGHRSVSWYQQTPGQGLQFLFEYFSETQRNKGNFPGRFSGRQFSNSRSEMNVSTLELGDSALYLCASSSPAAYEQYFGPGTRLTVT.

This chain joins TRBV5-1 and TRBJ2-1, with a tentative D call TRBD1 (6 bases). V was pared by 1 base and J by 6 bases, with 11 bases between. Germline V gene sequence: CDR1 SGHRS, CDR2 YFSETQ. The CDR3 contains 14 residues. The CDR3 DNA reads as TGCGCCAGCAGCTTGACAGGGTCCGCCAATGAGCAGTTCTTC. Amino acids: CASSLTGSANEQFF. The whole variable domain, filled in from reference TRBV5-1 and TRBJ2-1, reads KAGVTQTPRYLIKTRGQQVTLSCSPISGHRSVSWYQQTPGQGLQFLFEYFSETQRNKGNFPGRFSGRQFSNSRSEMNVSTLELGDSALYLCASSLTGSANEQFFGPGTRLTVL.

This clonotype was counted a few times. The chain couples TRBV7-2 to TRBJ1-1, with 12 bases lining up with TRBD1. The CDR3 is made up of 16 amino acids. The trim removed 5 bases at V and 6 bases at J, leaving 10 bases unmatched. The V gene's germline CDR1 is SGHTA and CDR2 FQGNSA. The CDR3 DNA reads as TGTGCCAGCAGCGACGGGACAGGGGGCGCGGTCGCTGAAGCTTTCTTT. Translated: CASSDGTGGAVAEAFF. The whole variable domain, filled in from reference TRBV7-2 and TRBJ1-1, reads GAGVSQSPSNKVTEKGKDVELRCDPISGHTALYWYRQSLGQGLEFLIYFQGNSAPDKSGLPSDRFSAERTGGSVSTLTIQRTQQEDSAVYLCASSDGTGGAVAEAFFGQGTRLTVV.

The rearrangement links TRBV5-1 to TRBJ1-2, with D hard to call. CDR1 is SGHRS, CDR2 YFSETQ, per germline. The V and J ends lost 4 bases and 8 bases respectively, with 15 bases between them. The CDR3 has 13 amino acids. CDR3 coding DNA: TGCGCCAGCAGCGGAGGCGGTCGTTTCGGCTACACCTTC. This translates into CASSGGGRFGYTF. Combining the CDR3 with reference TRBV5-1 and TRBJ1-2 gives the whole variable domain KAGVTQTPRYLIKTRGQQVTLSCSPISGHRSVSWYQQTPGQGLQFLFEYFSETQRNKGNFPGRFSGRQFSNSRSEMNVSTLELGDSALYLCASSGGGRFGYTFGSGTRLTVV.

Ten or more counts support this clonotype. The genes are TRBV29-1 and TRBJ2-1, with TRBD1 identical over 7 bases. The CDR3 runs to 12 residues. CDR1 and CDR2 from the germline V gene are SQVTM and ANQGSEA. The trim removed 8 bases at V and 9 bases at J, leaving 10 bases unmatched. CDR3 residues: CSFDRVGVEQFF. The DNA of the CDR3 is TGCAGCTTCGACAGGGTGGGTGTTGAGCAGTTCTTC.

This clonotype appeared many times. The chain recombines TRBV5-1 with TRBJ2-7; D uncertain. The CDR3 sequence is 15 residues long. CDR1 is SGHRS and CDR2 is YFSETQ in the germline V gene. Trimming took off 1 base at V and 0 bases at J, with 11 bases between the two ends. The CDR3 nucleotides are TGCGCCAGCAGCTTGTTCGGCGGAGCCTCCTACGAGCAGTACTTC. This encodes CASSLFGGASYEQYF.

This clonotype was observed a few times. V usage is TRBV12-3 or TRBV12-4 and J usage is TRBJ1-1; D might be TRBD1 (5 bases). Deletions cut 2 bases from V and 2 bases from J, with 12 bases between. The CDR3 consists of 15 residues. CDR3 coding DNA: TGTGCCAGCAGTTTAAGGGTTGACAGCAACACTGAAGCTTTCTTT. This sequence encodes CASSLRVDSNTEAFF.

There are a few counts of this clonotype. A read error may explain this, as a much larger clone is one base away. This chain links TRBV9 with TRBJ2-7; D gene ambiguous. CDR1 is SGDLS and CDR2 is YYNGEE in the germline V gene. This CDR3 has 15 amino acids. V was clipped by 4 bases and J by 0 bases, with 14 bases between them. In nucleotides, the CDR3 is TGTGCCAGCAGCTCCGCAGCGAGGACCTCCTACGAGCAGTACTTC. Its protein is CASSSAARTSYEQYF.